The 21 T cell receptor beta chains given below trace back to one sample, sequenced in a study of T cells after yellow fever vaccination. TCRdb processed the 5' RACE reads anew with MiXCR; each CDR3 protein has one entry. The sample shows 250,000 or so distinct CDR3 sequences, around 6.7% of them seen only once. The sequencing used CD4+ T cells sorted from PBMCs, collected on the day of the yellow fever booster vaccination. These receptors were taken from a man in his thirties or forties who received the YFV17D yellow fever vaccine.

This clonotype was found many times. The genes are TRBV9 and TRBJ2-7; D is perhaps TRBD2 (5 bases). From germline, CDR1 is SGDLS and CDR2 YYNGEE. Trimming took 1 base from V and 4 from J, leaving 9 bases between them. The CDR3 contains 13 residues. CDR3 DNA sequence: TGTGCCAGCAGCGTATCTGAGGGATACGAGCAGTACTTC. Amino acids: CASSVSEGYEQYF.

In this sample, this clonotype turned up many times. The chain carries TRBV2 and TRBJ2-7; 13 nucleotides agree with TRBD2. V lost 4 bases, J lost 7 bases, and 7 bases stayed unmatched. Germline lookup yields CDR1 SNHLY and CDR2 FYNNEI. The CDR3 length is 15 residues. CDR3 loop: CASSALTSGRSEQYF. In DNA form, the CDR3 reads TGTGCCAGCAGTGCCCTGACTAGCGGGAGGTCTGAGCAGTACTTC. Using reference TRBV2 and TRBJ2-7 for the parts outside the CDR3, the full variable domain is EPEVTQTPSHQVTQMGQEVILRCVPISNHLYFYWYRQILGQKVEFLVSFYNNEISEKSEIFDDQFSVERPDGSNFTLKIRSTKLEDSAMYFCASSALTSGRSEQYFGPGTRLTVT.

With regard to this clonotype: This clone may be a read error of a much larger clone one base away. The chain uses TRBV11-1 and TRBJ1-1; perhaps TRBD1 as D (5 bases). Per the germline V gene, CDR1 is SGHAT and CDR2 is FQDESV (reference sequence). The CDR3 runs to 18 residues. The ends were cut back, 5 bases at V and 3 bases at J, with 25 bases in the middle. CDR3 bases: TGTGCCAGCAGCGTTGTCTTGACAGAGGGTTTGGCACACACTGAAGCTTTCTTT. This sequence encodes CASSVVLTEGLAHTEAFF.

This clonotype was counted ten times or more. The rearrangement joins TRBV27 to TRBJ1-1; no definite D call. This CDR3 is built from 13 residues. Germline V gives CDR1 MNHEY, CDR2 SMNVEV (reference sequence). The ends were cut back, 5 bases at V and 4 bases at J, with 11 bases in the middle. In nucleotides, the CDR3 is TGTGCCAGCAGTGCCGAAGTAAGCACTGAAGCTTTCTTT. Its translation is CASSAEVSTEAFF.

This clonotype was found a few times. The chain joins TRBV7-2 to TRBJ2-7; 8 bases match TRBD2. J was trimmed by 4 bases and V by 4 bases; bases with no gene match: 6. The CDR3 extends over 14 amino acids. Germline-derived CDR1 and CDR2 are SGHTA and FQGNSA. The chain's CDR3 is CASSSAGVRYEQYF. CDR3 in DNA: TGTGCCAGCAGCTCAGCGGGAGTTAGATACGAGCAGTACTTC.

V usage is TRBV28 and J usage is TRBJ1-1, with D possibly TRBD1 on 6 matching bases. Germline loops: CDR1 MDHEN, CDR2 SYDVKM. The CDR3 length is 11 residues. The V end was cut by 10 bases, the J end by 12 bases, with 18 bases between. The DNA of the CDR3 is TGTGCCACCCATAGGGGGGGAAGGTCTTTCTTT. Its translation is CATHRGGRSFF.

The chain uses TRBV29-1 and TRBJ2-2; 8 bases map to TRBD1. The germline gives CDR1 SQVTM, CDR2 ANQGSEA. This CDR3 has 16 residues. V dropped 4 bases and J dropped 5; count of bases not matched to a gene: 12. The CDR3 nucleotides are TGCAGCGTTGCGGCAGGGGGCCTAAGAAGTACCGGGGAGCTGTTTTTT. Protein sequence: CSVAAGGLRSTGELFF.

This clonotype came up a few times. CDR3 protein: CASSPGTPKETQYF. The CDR3 region has the DNA TGTGCCAGCAGCCCCGGGACACCAAAAGAGACCCAGTACTTC. The V and J genes are TRBV5-4 and TRBJ2-5; D possibly corresponds to TRBD1 (6 bases). CDR3 length: 14 amino acids. CDR1 and CDR2 from the germline V gene are SGHNT and YYREEE (reference sequence). V gave up 4 bases and J gave up 3 bases, with 13 bases separating them.

There are many counts of this clonotype. The chain uses TRBV5-1 and TRBJ2-7; D might be TRBD2 (6 bases). Germline CDR1 is SGHRS and CDR2 is YFSETQ. The ends were cut back, 1 base at V and 2 bases at J, with 13 bases in the middle. This CDR3 has 15 amino acids. The CDR3 loop reads CASSLRGTEAYEQYF. DNA of the CDR3: TGCGCCAGCAGCTTGCGGGGGACGGAAGCCTACGAGCAGTACTTC. The variable domain in full, with the rest retrieved from reference TRBV5-1 and TRBJ2-7, is KAGVTQTPRYLIKTRGQQVTLSCSPISGHRSVSWYQQTPGQGLQFLFEYFSETQRNKGNFPGRFSGRQFSNSRSEMNVSTLELGDSALYLCASSLRGTEAYEQYFGPGTRLTVT.

Only a few counts were recorded for this clonotype. The chain uses TRBV28 and TRBJ2-5, with TRBD1 as a possible D gene (5 bases). Between the trimmed V and J ends, which lost 4 bases and 2 bases, there was a span of 17 bases. This CDR3 region has 16 residues. Germline V gene data show CDR1 as MDHEN and CDR2 as SYDVKM. The CDR3 is CASSSQRTLKQETQYF. The CDR3 coding sequence is TGTGCCAGCAGTTCCCAGAGGACACTTAAACAAGAGACCCAGTACTTC.

The sample holds many counts of this clonotype. The rearrangement links TRBV7-2 to TRBJ2-2; D tentatively fits TRBD1 or TRBD2 (6 bases each). Trimming stripped 3 bases from V and 7 bases from J, with 15 bases between. The CDR3 spans 15 residues. Germline lookup yields CDR1 SGHTA and CDR2 FQGNSA. The CDR3 spells CASSLLGGNHGELFF. The CDR3 DNA is TGTGCCAGCAGCTTGTTAGGGGGGAATCACGGGGAGCTGTTTTTT.

This clonotype was seen repeatedly, ten times or more. The chain links TRBV14 to TRBJ2-1; possible D gene TRBD2, 6 bases. Germline assignment: CDR1 SGHDN and CDR2 FVKESK. CDR3 length: 14 residues. Trimming cost V 1 base and J 5 bases, with 9 bases left between them. CDR3 region: CASSQALANNEQFF. The CDR3 region has the DNA TGTGCCAGCAGCCAAGCCCTAGCGAACAATGAGCAGTTCTTC.

This clonotype was seen only a few times. The chain links TRBV5-6 to TRBJ2-7; D is ambiguous. Trimming stripped 1 base from V and 5 bases from J, with 13 bases between. Per germline, CDR1 SGHDT and CDR2 YYEEEE. This CDR3 comprises 14 residues. CDR3 region: CASSLKLTGNEQYF. The CDR3 DNA reads as TGTGCCAGCAGCTTGAAACTCACTGGGAACGAGCAGTACTTC.

This clonotype appeared a few times. The chain uses TRBV10-2 and TRBJ2-5; TRBD2 matches 7 bases. CDR1 and CDR2 (germline): WSHSY, SAAADI. The CDR3 consists of 14 residues. Germline trimming cut 6 bases from V and 5 bases from J; bases unmatched to any gene: 9. CDR3 sequence: CASRNRRGGETQYF. CDR3 DNA sequence: TGCGCCAGCAGAAACAGGAGGGGAGGGGAGACCCAGTACTTC.

The chain recombines TRBV4-2 with TRBJ2-3; 7 bases are a match to TRBD2. Germline loops: CDR1 LGHNA, CDR2 YNFKEQ. V was clipped by 7 bases and J by 3 bases; unmatched bases: 13. The CDR3 consists of 16 residues. The CDR3 protein is CASTSQGGSRTDTQYF. The CDR3, as DNA: TGTGCCAGCACCTCCCAGGGCGGGAGTCGGACAGATACGCAGTATTTT.

This clonotype was seen only a few times. This rearrangement joins TRBV28 to TRBJ2-7, with D tentatively TRBD1 (5 bases). The CDR3 contains 12 residues. V was pared by 3 bases and J by 9 bases, with 12 bases between. Germline V gene sequence: CDR1 MDHEN, CDR2 SYDVKM. In DNA, the CDR3 is TGTGCCAGCAGTTTGGACACACCCAGGCAGTACTTC. Encoded protein: CASSLDTPRQYF.

This clonotype showed up just a few times. In nucleotides, the CDR3 is TGTGCCAGCAGTGTGGGACAGCGATCAAATTCACCCCTCCACTTT. Translating it yields CASSVGQRSNSPLHF. The rearrangement uses TRBV2 and TRBJ1-6; TRBD1 matches 7 bases. J was trimmed by 7 bases and V by 4 bases; bases with no gene match: 7. Germline CDR1 is SNHLY and CDR2 is FYNNEI. This CDR3 has 15 amino acids.

The rearrangement uses TRBV2 and TRBJ1-5; 7 positions match TRBD1. Per the germline V gene, CDR1 is SNHLY and CDR2 is FYNNEI. The CDR3 covers 16 residues. Unmatched junction bases numbered 9, after V lost 4 bases and J lost 3 bases. The CDR3 region is CASSAAGTAFNQPQHF. The DNA of the CDR3 is TGTGCCAGCAGTGCTGCCGGGACAGCCTTCAATCAGCCCCAGCATTTT.

A few counts support this clonotype. The chain links TRBV20-1 to TRBJ2-3; weak D call: TRBD2 (5 bases). This CDR3 spans 13 amino acids. The germline gives CDR1 DFQATT, CDR2 SNEGSKA (reference sequence). The germline V and J ends were trimmed by 6 bases and 4 bases, with 14 bases remaining between them. The CDR3 is CSALRERSDTQYF. Here the CDR3 DNA reads TGCAGTGCCCTAAGGGAGCGGTCAGATACGCAGTATTTT.

The V gene is TRBV20-1, the J gene TRBJ2-7, with D possibly matching TRBD1 (5 bases). The CDR3 length is 13 residues. V lost 4 bases to trimming and J lost 2 bases, with 12 bases between them. CDR1 and CDR2 (germline): DFQATT, SNEGSKA (reference sequence). The CDR3 DNA reads as TGCAGTGCTACCCAGGGTCCCCCCTACGAGCAGTACTTC. Its translation: CSATQGPPYEQYF.

V usage is TRBV15 and J usage is TRBJ1-5, with TRBD1 identical over 8 bases. CDR1 is LNHNV, CDR2 YYDKDF, per germline (reference sequence). The junction had 7 bases not matched to a gene; V was cut back by 0 bases and J by 9 bases. This CDR3 is built from 15 residues. CDR3 nucleotide sequence: TGTGCCACCAGCAGAGATTCAGGGGGCGCCTGGCCCCAGCATTTT. Translating gives CATSRDSGGAWPQHF.